A single sample gave rise to the 6 T cell receptor beta chains below, sequenced in a study of T cell repertoires in cytomegalovirus infection. In TCRdb, the reads were re-called with MiXCR into one record per CDR3 protein. In the table there are approximately 500,000 distinct CDR3 sequences, less than 30% of which are singletons. Sequenced material: PBMCs. Source of these receptors: a human donor in good health (CMV status not recorded). Some clones in this sample may be carry-over from other donors' samples.

The chain carries TRBV12-3 or TRBV12-4 and TRBJ2-1; TRBD2 agrees at 13 bases. The CDR3 sequence is 16 residues long. V shed 5 bases, J shed 4 bases, and the junction held 5 bases outside the gene matches. CDR3 nucleotides: TGTGCCAGCAGTAGGACTAGCGGGAGAGAATACAATGAGCAGTTCTTC. It encodes CASSRTSGREYNEQFF.

This clonotype was seen repeatedly, ten times or more. This rearrangement joins TRBV6-2 or TRBV6-3 to TRBJ1-1; D uncertain. The CDR3 consists of 15 residues. The V end was cut by 7 bases, the J end by 4 bases, with 19 bases between. Germline loops: CDR1 MNHEY, CDR2 SVGEGT. CDR3 sequence reads: CASIPGGVRATEAFF. DNA of the CDR3: TGTGCCAGCATCCCCGGCGGGGTACGGGCCACTGAAGCTTTCTTT.

This clonotype was detected ten times or more. The gene calls are TRBV7-2 and TRBJ2-5; D may be TRBD2 (5 bases). Germline V gene sequence: CDR1 SGHTA, CDR2 FQGNSA. This CDR3 has 17 amino acids. V dropped 2 bases and J dropped 0 bases, with 16 bases sitting between them. This chain's CDR3 is CASSLWSNRRDQETQYF. CDR3 coding DNA: TGTGCCAGCAGCTTATGGTCCAATCGGCGGGACCAAGAGACCCAGTACTTC.

The chain is built from TRBV11-2 and TRBJ2-3; 7 bases line up with TRBD2. Germline trimming cut 4 bases from V and 4 bases from J; bases unmatched to any gene: 23. In germline, CDR1 is SGHAT, CDR2 FQNNGV. The CDR3 is 20 amino acids. The CDR3 protein is CASSSRLGGRPQEEADTQYF. CDR3 sequence (DNA): TGTGCCAGCAGCTCCCGGCTGGGCGGGAGACCACAAGAAGAGGCAGATACGCAGTATTTT. Using reference TRBV11-2 and TRBJ2-3 for the parts outside the CDR3, the full variable domain is EAGVAQSPRYKIIEKRQSVAFWCNPISGHATLYWYQQILGQGPKLLIQFQNNGVVDDSQLPKDRFSAERLKGVDSTLKIQPAKLEDSAVYLCASSSRLGGRPQEEADTQYFGPGTRLTVL.

In its sample, this clonotype was seen many times. The rearrangement links TRBV10-3 to TRBJ2-7, with D possibly being TRBD1 (6 bases). CDR3 length equals 15 residues. CDR1 and CDR2 (germline): ENHRY, SYGVKD. V lost 0 bases to trimming and J lost 4 bases, with 13 bases between them. The CDR3 region has the DNA TGTGCCATCAGTGAGTCTACGGCAGGGGAGTACGAGCAGTACTTC. Its translation: CAISESTAGEYEQYF.

The chain recombines TRBV7-3 with TRBJ2-7; possible D gene TRBD2, 6 bases. V shed 6 bases and J shed 1 base, with 16 bases lying between them. The CDR3 is 15 residues long. CDR1 SGHTA and CDR2 FQGTGA come from the germline V gene. The CDR3 DNA reads as TGTGCCAGCAGTATGGGGCAACGGGGGTCCTACGAGCAGTACTTC. Residues: CASSMGQRGSYEQYF.